This TCR beta chain was obtained from a study of spatial heterogeneity in lung cancer. The time point: sample taken at primary tumor resection. From tumor, nontumor lung or frozen PBMC, whole RNA was taken unsorted for sequencing. Germline V gene lookup returns CDR1 MNHEY and CDR2 SVGEGT. Trimming removed 6 bases from V and 5 bases from J, with 16 bases in between. The CDR3 has 14 amino acids. TCRdb independently ran MiXCR on the 5' RACE reads; one entry per CDR3 protein. In the table there are about 82,000 distinct CDR3 sequences, roughly 12% of which are singletons. V is TRBV6-2 or TRBV6-3 and J is TRBJ2-5; D could derive from TRBD1 or TRBD2 (5 bases each). The specimen was PBMCs, collected at surgery. The receptor comes from a male donor with early-stage non-small cell lung cancer. The CDR3 loop reads CASRTLGGPETQYF. CDR3 bases: TGTGCCAGCAGAACTCTTGGGGGTCCGGAGACCCAGTACTTC.